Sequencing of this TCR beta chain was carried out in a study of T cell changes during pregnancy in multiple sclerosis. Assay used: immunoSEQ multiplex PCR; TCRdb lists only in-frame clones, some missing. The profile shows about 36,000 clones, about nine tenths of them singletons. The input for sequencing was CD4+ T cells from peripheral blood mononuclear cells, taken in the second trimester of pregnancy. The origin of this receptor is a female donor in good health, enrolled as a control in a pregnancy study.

The CDR3 nucleotides are TGCGCCAGCAGCTTGACCCTGGGCGGGGGGGCGAGCATTCAGTACTTC. Translated, it gives CASSLTLGGGASIQYF. The chain carries TRBV5-1 and TRBJ2-4; 9 nucleotides line up with TRBD2. With V trimmed by 1 base and J by 9 bases, 11 bases remained unmatched. CDR3 length: 16 amino acids. Germline V CDR1 and CDR2: SGHRS, YFSETQ.